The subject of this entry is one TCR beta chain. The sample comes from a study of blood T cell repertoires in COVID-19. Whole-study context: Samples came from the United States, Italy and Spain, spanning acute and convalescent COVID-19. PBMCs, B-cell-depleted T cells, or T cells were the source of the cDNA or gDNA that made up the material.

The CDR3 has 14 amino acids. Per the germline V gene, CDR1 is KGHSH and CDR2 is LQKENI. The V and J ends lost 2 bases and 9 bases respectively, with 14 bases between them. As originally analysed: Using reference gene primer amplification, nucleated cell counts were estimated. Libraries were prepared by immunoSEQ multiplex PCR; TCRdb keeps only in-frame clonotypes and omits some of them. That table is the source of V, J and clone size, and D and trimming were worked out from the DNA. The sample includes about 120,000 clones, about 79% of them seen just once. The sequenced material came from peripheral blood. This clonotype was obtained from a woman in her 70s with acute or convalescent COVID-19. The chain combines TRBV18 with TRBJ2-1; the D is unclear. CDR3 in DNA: TGTGCCAGCTCACCATCCGCCAGCGCCATTGAGCAGTTCTTC. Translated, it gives CASSPSASAIEQFF.